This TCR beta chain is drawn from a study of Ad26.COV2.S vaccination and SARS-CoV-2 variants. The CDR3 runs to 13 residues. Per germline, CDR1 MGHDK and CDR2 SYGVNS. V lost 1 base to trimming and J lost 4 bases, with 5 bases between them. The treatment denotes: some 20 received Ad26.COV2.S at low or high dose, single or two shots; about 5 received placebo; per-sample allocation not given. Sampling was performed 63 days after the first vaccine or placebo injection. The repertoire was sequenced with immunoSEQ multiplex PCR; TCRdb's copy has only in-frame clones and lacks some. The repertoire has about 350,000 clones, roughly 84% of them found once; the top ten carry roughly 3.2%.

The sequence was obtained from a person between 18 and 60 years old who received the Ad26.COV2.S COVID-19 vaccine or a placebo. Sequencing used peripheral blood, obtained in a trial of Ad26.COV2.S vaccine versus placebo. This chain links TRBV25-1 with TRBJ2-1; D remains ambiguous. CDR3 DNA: TGTGCCAGCAGTGAATCAGCTTACAATGAGCAGTTCTTC. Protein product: CASSESAYNEQFF.